This passage covers 8 T cell receptor beta chains from one sample sequenced in a study of T cell responses to AZD1222 COVID-19 vaccine. Method: immunoSEQ multiplex PCR; TCRdb's copy keeps in-frame clones and lacks some. The sample has 150,000 or so clones, less than 90% seen once. Specimen: peripheral blood, collected on day 0 of MenACWY control vaccination. These receptors came from an adult in good health.

The chain couples TRBV6-6 to TRBJ2-2, with 9 bases that match TRBD1. The CDR3 covers 14 residues. Germline values: CDR1 MNHNY, CDR2 SVGAGI (reference sequence). V lost 5 bases to trimming and J lost 5 bases; unmatched junction nucleotides: 3. The CDR3 DNA reads TGTGCCAGCAGTAACGGACAGGGGACCGGGGAGCTGTTTTTT. Translated, it gives CASSNGQGTGELFF.

The chain combines TRBV2 with TRBJ1-1; unclear D gene. Germline CDR1 and CDR2: SNHLY and FYNNEI. CDR3 size: 13 residues. V lost 7 bases and J 5 bases, leaving 14 bases between the germline ends. The CDR3 protein is CASTGEGRTEAFF. The CDR3 region has the DNA TGTGCCAGCACCGGGGAAGGCCGGACTGAAGCTTTCTTT.

The chain employs TRBV7-8 and TRBJ2-1; D is unresolved. The CDR3 is 13 amino acids. Germline loops: CDR1 SGHVS, CDR2 FQNEAQ. V lost 1 base to trimming and J lost 10 bases, with 11 bases between them. Written as DNA, the CDR3 is TGTGCCAGCAGCTTAGAGAACTCGGCGGAGCAGTTCTTC. It codes for CASSLENSAEQFF.

The chain links TRBV4-1 to TRBJ2-7; D is perhaps TRBD2 (5 bases). Deletions cut 1 base from V and 2 bases from J, with 12 bases between. Per the germline V gene, CDR1 is MGHRA and CDR2 is YSYEKL. This CDR3 contains 15 residues. This CDR3 is CASSQAFGDTYEQYF. The CDR3 DNA reads as TGCGCCAGCAGCCAAGCATTCGGGGATACCTACGAGCAGTACTTC.

This chain joins TRBV6-5 and TRBJ2-3; D possibly corresponds to TRBD2 (5 bases). V was shortened by 5 bases and J by 3 bases, with 15 bases between the two germline ends. This CDR3 has 15 residues. Germline V gene lookup returns CDR1 MNHEY and CDR2 SVGAGI. The CDR3 DNA is TGTGCCAGCAGTCCGAGGGCTGAGAGGACAGATACGCAGTATTTT. Its translation: CASSPRAERTDTQYF.

The rearrangement links TRBV5-1 to TRBJ1-2; D is unclear. Trimming left V 0 bases short and J 4 bases short, with 13 bases between. The germline CDR1 and CDR2 sequences are SGHRS and YFSETQ. This CDR3 contains 15 residues. CDR3 coding DNA: TGCGCCAGCAGCTTGGGTGGGATTCGTGGCTATGGCTACACCTTC. As protein: CASSLGGIRGYGYTF.

The V and J genes are TRBV5-1 and TRBJ1-6; D is perhaps TRBD1 (6 bases). The CDR3 runs 16 residues. Deletions cut 4 bases from V and 7 bases from J, with 18 bases between. Germline V gives CDR1 SGHRS, CDR2 YFSETQ. CDR3 sequence reads: CASSLDRIRPNSPLHF. The CDR3 DNA reads as TGCGCCAGCAGCCTTGACAGGATTAGACCCAATTCACCCCTCCACTTT.

Only one count was recorded for this clone. Distinct nucleotide sequences in the sample also encode this CDR3. Here the CDR3 DNA reads TGCGCCAGCAGCCAAGATGGGGGGAACTATGGCTACACCTTC. Protein: CASSQDGGNYGYTF. V usage is TRBV4-1 and J usage is TRBJ1-2; tentative D call: TRBD1 (5 bases). Deletions cut 0 bases from V and 2 bases from J, with 7 bases between. Germline loops: CDR1 MGHRA, CDR2 YSYEKL. The CDR3 runs to 14 residues.